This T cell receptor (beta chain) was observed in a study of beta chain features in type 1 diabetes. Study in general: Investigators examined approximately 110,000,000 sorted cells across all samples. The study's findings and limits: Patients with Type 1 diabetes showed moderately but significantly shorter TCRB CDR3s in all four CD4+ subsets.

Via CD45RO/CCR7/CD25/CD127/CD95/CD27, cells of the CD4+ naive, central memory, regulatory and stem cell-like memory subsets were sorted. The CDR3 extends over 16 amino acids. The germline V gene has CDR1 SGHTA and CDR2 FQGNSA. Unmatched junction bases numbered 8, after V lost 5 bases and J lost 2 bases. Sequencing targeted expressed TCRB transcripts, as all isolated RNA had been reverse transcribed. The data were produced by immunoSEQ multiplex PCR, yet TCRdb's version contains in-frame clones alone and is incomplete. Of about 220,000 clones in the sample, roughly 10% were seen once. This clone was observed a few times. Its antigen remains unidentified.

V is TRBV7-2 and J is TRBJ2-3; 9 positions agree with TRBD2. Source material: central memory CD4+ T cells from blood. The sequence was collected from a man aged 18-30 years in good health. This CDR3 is CASSTPTSGYTDTQYF. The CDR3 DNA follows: TGTGCCAGCAGCACTCCGACTAGCGGCTACACAGATACGCAGTATTTT.